The TCR beta chain described here comes from a study of T cells in Graves' hyperthyroidism and ophthalmopathy. The overall study: Upon initial diagnosis and before any treatment, peripheral blood was collected. Overall study findings and caveats: Prediction of ophthalmopathy progression came a median 6.5 months pre-onset. Clonotypes that were expanded in thyroid above 0.001 mostly appeared in blood too.

There are many counts of this clonotype. As yet, its antigen is unknown. RNA transcripts were the template for amplifying TCR beta CDR3 regions. During a first-round RT-PCR of the TCR CDR3, the HTBI primer set was used. TCRdb re-derived calls from the multiplex PCR reads in MiXCR, one entry per CDR3 protein. This repertoire shows 490,000 or so distinct CDR3 sequences, around 20% found once; its top ten account for over 45%. Ophthalmopathy patients all had a Clinical Activity Score of at least 3, a NOSPECS grade of at least 4 and disease under 3 months old. Germline V CDR1 and CDR2: SGHRS, YFSETQ. The length of the CDR3 is 15 residues. The V end was cut by 3 bases, the J end by 4 bases, with 13 bases between.

This chain links TRBV5-1 with TRBJ2-2; D gene uncertain. Sequencing was done on a sample of blood. The sequence came from a man in his forties with Graves' ophthalmopathy. The CDR3 loop reads CASSSTASVTGELFF. The CDR3 DNA reads as TGCGCCAGCAGCTCTACCGCTAGTGTCACCGGGGAGCTGTTTTTT.